The 25 T cell receptor beta chains presented below share a single source sample, sequenced in a study of T cell repertoires in cytomegalovirus infection. Their antigens remain unidentified. TCRdb redid the calling of the reads with MiXCR, one entry per CDR3 protein. Of about 57,000 distinct CDR3 sequences listed, 20% to 25% are singletons. The input for sequencing was CD8+ T cells from cultured PBMCs, taken from culture after CMV antigen stimulation. Every receptor here comes from a human donor in good health (CMV status not recorded). Some clones in this sample may be carry-over from other donors' samples.

This clonotype occurred a few times. The chain couples TRBV25-1 to TRBJ2-3; possible D gene TRBD2, 6 bases. The CDR3 sequence is 15 residues long. V lost 5 bases and J 2 bases, leaving 14 bases between the germline ends. CDR1 is MGHDK and CDR2 is SYGVNS in the germline V gene. In DNA, the CDR3 is TGTGCCAGCAGTCCGATTGCGGGACCCACAGATACGCAGTATTTT. The encoded protein is CASSPIAGPTDTQYF. The full variable domain, in which reference TRBV25-1 and TRBJ2-3 provide the parts outside the CDR3, is EADIYQTPRYLVIGTGKKITLECSQTMGHDKMYWYQQDPGMELHLIHYSYGVNSTEKGDLSSESTVSRIRTEHFPLTLESARPSHTSQYLCASSPIAGPTDTQYFGPGTRLTVL.

This sequence joins TRBV7-8 and TRBJ1-1, with 11 bases aligning to TRBD1. This CDR3 has 18 residues. V lost 1 base and J lost 0; bases outside the gene matches: 7. Germline V gene lookup returns CDR1 SGHVS and CDR2 FQNEAQ. CDR3 sequence: CASSLERGTGGMNTEAFF. In DNA, the CDR3 is TGTGCCAGCAGCTTAGAAAGAGGGACAGGGGGGATGAACACTGAAGCTTTCTTT.

A few counts support this clonotype. The chain carries TRBV6-1 and TRBJ2-3; D not certain. V lost 1 base, J lost 0 bases, and 8 bases lay in between. The CDR3 has 15 residues. Germline V CDR1 and CDR2: MNHNS, SASEGT. Here the CDR3 reads CASSEGQRSTDTQYF. As DNA, the CDR3 is TGTGCCAGCAGTGAAGGGCAGAGAAGCACAGATACGCAGTATTTT.

This clonotype was observed a handful of times. This chain uses TRBV12-3 or TRBV12-4 with TRBJ2-3; no reliable D call. This CDR3 comprises 13 residues. Trimming removed 4 bases at V and 0 bases at J, with 5 bases between. CDR3 sequence (DNA): TGTGCCAGCAGTTATACAAGCACAGATACGCAGTATTTT. Translation gives CASSYTSTDTQYF.

This clonotype showed up just a few times. V and J are TRBV19 and TRBJ1-2; 9 bases agree with TRBD1. V gave up 8 bases and J gave up 0 bases; unmatched junction bases: 10. Germline CDR1 and CDR2: LNHDA and SQIVND (reference sequence). The CDR3 extends over 16 amino acids. CDR3 region: CASSLRGTGSNYGYTF. The CDR3, as DNA: TGTGCCAGTTCCCTCCGTGGGACAGGGTCTAACTATGGCTACACCTTC.

The chain couples TRBV7-9 to TRBJ1-1; the D gene is possibly TRBD1 (5 bases). The germline gives CDR1 SEHNR, CDR2 FQNEAQ (reference sequence). There are 12 residues in the CDR3. With 5 bases removed from V and 8 bases from J, the gap between germline ends came to 12 bases. CDR3 coding DNA: TGTGCCAGCAGCCCCGGGACGGGGGAAGCTTTCTTT. The encoded protein is CASSPGTGEAFF.

The chain combines TRBV7-9 with TRBJ1-5, with 7 bases identical to TRBD1. The V gene's germline CDR1 is SEHNR and CDR2 FQNEAQ (reference sequence). J lost 6 bases, V lost 1 base, and 6 bases had no gene match. This CDR3 contains 15 residues. The DNA of the CDR3 is TGTGCCAGCAGCTTAGGGGCAGGGGGGAGTCAGCCCCAGCATTTT. Translation: CASSLGAGGSQPQHF.

This clonotype occurred a few times. This chain connects TRBV27 to TRBJ1-1; 8 bases are a match to TRBD1. The junction had 2 bases not matched to a gene; V was cut back by 6 bases and J by 5 bases. Germline V gene lookup returns CDR1 MNHEY and CDR2 SMNVEV (reference sequence). CDR3 length: 12 amino acids. Written as DNA, the CDR3 is TGTGCCAGCAGCCAGGGGGCAACTGAAGCTTTCTTT. This gives the protein CASSQGATEAFF.

This clonotype was counted only a few times. The chain combines TRBV19 with TRBJ1-5; D ambiguous. V gave up 5 bases and J gave up 2 bases, with 4 bases separating them. Germline CDR1 and CDR2: LNHDA and SQIVND (reference sequence). The CDR3 has 12 residues. The CDR3 DNA sequence: TGTGCCAGTAGTTCCCGCAATCAGCCCCAGCATTTT. Protein product: CASSSRNQPQHF.

Many counts were recorded for this clonotype. The chain recombines TRBV7-2 with TRBJ1-1; the D gene is possibly TRBD1 (5 bases). CDR3 size: 15 residues. From germline, CDR1 is SGHTA and CDR2 FQGNSA. V lost 2 bases and J lost 3, with 13 bases in between. The CDR3 loop reads CASSLRSGIDTEAFF. The CDR3 DNA sequence: TGTGCCAGCAGCTTAAGGTCAGGGATTGACACTGAAGCTTTCTTT. Full variable domain (rest looked up from reference TRBV7-2 and TRBJ1-1): GAGVSQSPSNKVTEKGKDVELRCDPISGHTALYWYRQSLGQGLEFLIYFQGNSAPDKSGLPSDRFSAERTGGSVSTLTIQRTQQEDSAVYLCASSLRSGIDTEAFFGQGTRLTVV.

Comment on this clonotype: Just one base apart from a much larger clone, this may be a read error. The rearrangement uses TRBV12-3 or TRBV12-4 and TRBJ1-2; maybe TRBD1 (5 bases). The CDR3 covers 15 residues. V lost 7 bases, J lost 7 bases, and 22 bases lay in between. CDR3: CASTIDYATVSGYTF. In nucleotides, the CDR3 is TGTGCCAGCACCATCGATTACGCGACAGTCAGTGGCTACACCTTC.

This clonotype was counted only a few times. This chain links TRBV12-3 or TRBV12-4 with TRBJ2-5, with D perhaps assigned TRBD1 or TRBD2 (5 bases each). V dropped 6 bases and J dropped 4 bases, with 9 bases sitting between them. The CDR3 has 12 residues. The CDR3 region is CASSDGAETQYF. For the CDR3, the DNA is TGTGCCAGCAGCGACGGGGCAGAGACCCAGTACTTC.

This clonotype turned up a few times. J is TRBJ1-5 and V is TRBV25-1; D may be TRBD1 (5 bases). The CDR3 sequence is 12 residues long. Germline CDR1 is MGHDK and CDR2 is SYGVNS. V shed 3 bases and J shed 13 bases, with 13 bases lying between them. CDR3 in amino acids: CASSDDRDLQHF. As DNA, the CDR3 is TGTGCCAGCAGTGATGACCGGGACCTACAGCATTTT.

The rearrangement uses TRBV7-9 and TRBJ1-6, with 9 bases that match TRBD1. J lost 6 bases, V lost 5 bases, and 5 bases had no gene match. The CDR3 is made up of 15 amino acids. Germline CDR1 reads SEHNR; CDR2 reads FQNEAQ (reference sequence). CDR3 nucleotide sequence: TGTGCCAGCAGCGTGGACAGGGGACTTAATTCACCCCTCCACTTT. It codes for CASSVDRGLNSPLHF.

The J gene is TRBJ2-5, the V gene TRBV12-3 or TRBV12-4; a weak D match, TRBD1 (6 bases). The CDR3 is 14 amino acids. With 6 bases removed from V and 3 bases from J, the gap between germline ends came to 14 bases. The CDR3 nucleotides read TGTGCCAGCAGCTCCTACAGGGTAGAAGAGACCCAGTACTTC. Its translation is CASSSYRVEETQYF.

The chain carries TRBV7-2 and TRBJ2-1, with TRBD2 as a possible D gene (5 bases). From germline, CDR1 is SGHTA and CDR2 FQGNSA. CDR3 length equals 14 residues. V dropped 5 bases and J dropped 8 bases, with 16 bases sitting between them. The CDR3 nucleotides read TGTGCCAGCAGCCCGATGGACTTGCACGATGAGCAGTTCTTC. The encoded protein is CASSPMDLHDEQFF.

The rearrangement links TRBV6-6 to TRBJ2-3; no clear D gene. Trimming left V 2 bases short and J 4 bases short, with 4 bases between. The CDR3 consists of 12 residues. Germline values: CDR1 MNHNY, CDR2 SVGAGI (reference sequence). The CDR3, as DNA: TGTGCCAGCAGTTACCCCTCAGATACGCAGTATTTT. Its protein product is CASSYPSDTQYF.

This clonotype was counted between two and nine times. The V call is TRBV7-9, the J call TRBJ1-2, with 7 bases aligning to TRBD1. Germline CDR1 reads SEHNR; CDR2 reads FQNEAQ (reference sequence). Trimming at V came to 5 bases and at J to 7 bases, leaving 16 bases not matched to a gene. The CDR3 runs to 16 residues. CDR3 amino acids: CASSEPIDREAGGYTF. CDR3 coding DNA: TGTGCCAGCAGCGAACCGATAGACAGGGAGGCCGGTGGCTACACCTTC.

The chain is built from TRBV6-6 and TRBJ2-5, with 15 bases identical to TRBD2. This CDR3 comprises 16 residues. Trimming took 4 bases from V and 5 from J; bases not matched to a gene: 5. Germline CDR1 reads MNHNY; CDR2 reads SVGAGI (reference sequence). The CDR3 DNA reads as TGTGCCAGCAGTTTGGGACTAGCGGGGGGACGTGAGACCCAGTACTTC. Translated: CASSLGLAGGRETQYF.

This clonotype was seen repeatedly, ten times or more. The genes are TRBV12-3 or TRBV12-4 and TRBJ1-4; TRBD1 is a possible D gene (6 bases). This CDR3 has 14 residues. Trimming removed 3 bases from V and 7 bases from J, with 12 bases in between. The CDR3 region is CASSFGGAGEKLFF. The CDR3 nucleotides are TGTGCCAGCAGTTTTGGGGGGGCAGGTGAAAAACTGTTTTTT.

The chain combines TRBV6-5 with TRBJ1-1; D unresolved. This CDR3 contains 14 residues. With 10 bases removed from V and 1 base from J, the gap between germline ends came to 16 bases. The germline V gene has CDR1 MNHEY and CDR2 SVGAGI. CDR3 bases: TGTGCCACCCGCGTCAGGATATCGAACACTGAAGCTTTCTTT. Translated, it gives CATRVRISNTEAFF.

This clonotype was counted between two and nine times. This chain uses TRBV28 with TRBJ1-1; D may be TRBD1 (6 bases). V lost 2 bases to trimming and J lost 3 bases, with 13 bases between them. The CDR3 loop spans 15 amino acids. In germline, CDR1 is MDHEN, CDR2 SYDVKM. In DNA form, the CDR3 reads TGTGCCAGCAGTTTAAGGGGGGACTGGGACACTGAAGCTTTCTTT. Translating it yields CASSLRGDWDTEAFF.

Within the sample, this clonotype is medium-sized (0.01 to 0.1%). The chain couples TRBV20-1 to TRBJ1-4; D call uncertain. Trimming took off 0 bases at V and 5 bases at J, with 7 bases between the two ends. The germline V gene has CDR1 DFQATT and CDR2 SNEGSKA (reference sequence). The CDR3 length is 13 residues. The CDR3 is CSARDLSNEKLFF. The CDR3 DNA reads TGCAGTGCTAGAGATCTCTCGAATGAAAAACTGTTTTTT.

This chain uses TRBV9 with TRBJ2-3; 11 bases match TRBD2. J was trimmed by 0 bases and V by 4 bases; bases with no gene match: 4. CDR1 and CDR2 from the germline V gene are SGDLS and YYNGEE. The CDR3 length is 16 residues. CDR3 in amino acids: CASSPSGGTSTDTQYF. For the CDR3, the DNA is TGTGCCAGCAGCCCTAGCGGGGGGACTAGCACAGATACGCAGTATTTT.

In this sample, this clonotype turned up many times. The gene calls are TRBV12-3 or TRBV12-4 and TRBJ1-2; no clear D gene. The V gene lost 6 bases and the J gene lost 1 base, with 21 bases spanning the gap. This CDR3 region has 17 residues. The CDR3 loop is CASSQTGPADINYGYTF. The CDR3 nucleotides read TGTGCCAGCAGCCAGACCGGACCGGCTGACATTAACTATGGCTACACCTTC.